What follows describes a single TCR beta chain. As yet, its antigen is unknown. This entry is derived from a study of CD8+CD57+ T cells in acquired aplastic anemia. Across the whole study: Average DNA yield from sorted CD4+ and CD8+ cells was 3.2 ug. Findings of the study overall: Patients shared approximately 30 CD8+ CDR3 sequences with controls.

Patients who underwent sequencing had shown CD8+CD57+ cell expansion by flow cytometry. The CDR3 runs to 13 residues. Trimming left V 3 bases short and J 7 bases short, with 12 bases between. CDR1 LNHNV and CDR2 YYDKDF come from the germline V gene (reference sequence). Genomic DNA provided the template from which TCR beta VDJ and CDR3 profiles were obtained. TCRdb itself ran the reads through MiXCR, one entry per CDR3 protein. The data hold around 180,000 distinct CDR3 sequences, with approximately 48% observed a single time. The source is a human donor with aplastic anemia. The genes are TRBV15 and TRBJ1-2, with D perhaps TRBD1 (5 bases). The sample was sorted CD4+, CD8+, or CD8+CD57+ T cells (not recorded which) from PBMCs. The CDR3 nucleotides read TGTGCCACCAGCAGGGATTCCAGGGCTGGCTACACCTTC. Protein sequence: CATSRDSRAGYTF.